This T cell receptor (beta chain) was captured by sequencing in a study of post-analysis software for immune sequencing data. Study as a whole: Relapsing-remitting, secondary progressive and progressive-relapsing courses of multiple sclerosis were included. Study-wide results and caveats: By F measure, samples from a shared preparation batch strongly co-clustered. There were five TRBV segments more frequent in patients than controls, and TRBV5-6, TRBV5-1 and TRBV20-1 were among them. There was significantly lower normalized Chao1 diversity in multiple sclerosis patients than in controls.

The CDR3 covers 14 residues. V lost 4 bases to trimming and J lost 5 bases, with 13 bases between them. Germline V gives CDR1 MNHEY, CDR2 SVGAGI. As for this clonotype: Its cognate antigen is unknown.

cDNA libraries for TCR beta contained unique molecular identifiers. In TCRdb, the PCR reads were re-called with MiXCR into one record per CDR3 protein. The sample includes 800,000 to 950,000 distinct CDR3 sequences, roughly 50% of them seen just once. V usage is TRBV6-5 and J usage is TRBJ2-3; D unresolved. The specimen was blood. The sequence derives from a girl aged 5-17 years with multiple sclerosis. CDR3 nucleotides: TGTGCCAGCAGTTCCGGAATTACGGGAGATACGCAGTATTTT. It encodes CASSSGITGDTQYF.